This TCR beta chain came from a study of OX40 agonist ivuxolimab in advanced cancers. Across the study: Dose-escalation patients had hepatocellular carcinoma, melanoma, renal cell or head and neck cancer.

Blood got drawn at baseline, again on cycle 4 day 1, and then on cycle 7 day 1. The CDR3 totals 14 residues. Germline V gives CDR1 SNHLY, CDR2 FYNNEI. The V and J ends lost 6 bases and 6 bases, in that order; junction bases with no gene match: 4. Libraries were prepared by immunoSEQ multiplex PCR; TCRdb keeps only in-frame clonotypes and omits some of them. The sample holds some 64,000 clones, less than 95% seen once. The sample here was CD4+ or CD8+ T cells sorted from blood, taken in a trial of the OX40 agonist ivuxolimab. This receptor was obtained from an adult with an advanced solid tumor such as melanoma, head and neck, liver or kidney cancer. The chain joins TRBV2 to TRBJ1-6, with TRBD1 matching over 8 bases. Here the CDR3 reads CASSKGQGNSPLHF. The CDR3 bases are TGTGCCAGCAGCAAAGGACAGGGTAATTCACCCCTCCACTTT.